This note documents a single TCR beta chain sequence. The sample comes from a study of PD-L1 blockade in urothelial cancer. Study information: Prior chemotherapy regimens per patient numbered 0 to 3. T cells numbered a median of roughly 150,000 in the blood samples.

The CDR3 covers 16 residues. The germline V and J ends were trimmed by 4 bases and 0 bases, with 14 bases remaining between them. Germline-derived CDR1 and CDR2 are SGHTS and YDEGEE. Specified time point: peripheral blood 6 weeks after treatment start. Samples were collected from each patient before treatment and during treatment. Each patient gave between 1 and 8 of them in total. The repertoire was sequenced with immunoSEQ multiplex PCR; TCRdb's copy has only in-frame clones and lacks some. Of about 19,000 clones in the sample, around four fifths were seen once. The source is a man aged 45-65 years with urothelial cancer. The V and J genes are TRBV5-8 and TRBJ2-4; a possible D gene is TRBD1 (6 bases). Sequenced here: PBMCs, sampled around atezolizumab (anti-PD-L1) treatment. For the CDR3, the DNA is TGTGCCAGCAGCCCTGGACAGACCTTAGCCAAAAACATTCAGTACTTC. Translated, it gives CASSPGQTLAKNIQYF. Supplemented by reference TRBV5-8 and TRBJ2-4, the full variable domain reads EAGVTQSPTHLIKTRGQQATLRCSPISGHTSVYWYQQALGLGLQFLLWYDEGEERNRGNFPPRFSGRQFPNYSSELNVNALELEDSALYLCASSPGQTLAKNIQYFGAGTRLSVL.